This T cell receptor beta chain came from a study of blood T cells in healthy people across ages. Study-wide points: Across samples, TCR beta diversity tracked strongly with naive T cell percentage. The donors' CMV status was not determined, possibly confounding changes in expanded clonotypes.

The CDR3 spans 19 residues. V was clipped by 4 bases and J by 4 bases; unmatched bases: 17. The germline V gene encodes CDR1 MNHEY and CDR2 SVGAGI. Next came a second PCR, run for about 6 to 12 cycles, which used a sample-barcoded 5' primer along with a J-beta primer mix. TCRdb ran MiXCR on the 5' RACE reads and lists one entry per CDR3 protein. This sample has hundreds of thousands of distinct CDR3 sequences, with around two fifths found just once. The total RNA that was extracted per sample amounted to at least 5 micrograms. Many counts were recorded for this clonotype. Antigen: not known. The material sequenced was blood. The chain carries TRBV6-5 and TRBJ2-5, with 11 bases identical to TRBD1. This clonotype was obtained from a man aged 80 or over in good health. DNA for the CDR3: TGTGCCAGCAGTTTCCGGGATAGACTGGACAGGGGGCTTGTAGAGACCCAGTACTTC. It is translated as CASSFRDRLDRGLVETQYF.